What follows describes a single T cell receptor (beta chain). Only in-frame clones appear in the TCRdb table, and some are missing; sequencing was by immunoSEQ multiplex PCR. The repertoire holds 40,000 or so clones, with roughly nine tenths as singletons. The CDR3 is 15 residues long. CDR1 is ENHRY, CDR2 SYGVKD, per germline. The V and J ends lost 0 bases and 7 bases respectively, with 12 bases between them. This record belongs to a study of T cell changes during pregnancy in multiple sclerosis. The origin of this receptor is a female donor in good health, enrolled as a control in a pregnancy study. V gene TRBV10-3 combines with J gene TRBJ1-4; tentatively, D is TRBD1 (5 bases). The specimen was CD4+ T cells from peripheral blood mononuclear cells, collected in the third trimester of pregnancy. The CDR3 bases are TGTGCCATCAGTGAGTCGGTGGGGGGTGCTGAAAAACTGTTTTTT. Protein sequence: CAISESVGGAEKLFF.